This TCR beta chain was observed in a study of response to subunit inactivated influenza vaccine. Whole-study findings and limits: New T cells are recruited in small numbers by each seasonal influenza vaccination, according to the authors' suggestion.

TCRdb reprocessed the RT-PCR reads via MiXCR and lists one record per CDR3 protein. The data show fewer than 600,000 distinct CDR3 sequences, with more than 7% seen just once and approximately 14% held by the top ten. Germline CDR1 reads DFQATT; CDR2 reads SNEGSKA (reference sequence). The V gene lost 3 bases and the J gene lost 4 bases, with 16 bases spanning the gap. This CDR3 is built from 14 residues. Comment on this clonotype: What it binds is unknown.

This chain uses TRBV20-1 with TRBJ2-7; the D gene is possibly TRBD2 (7 bases). The TCR originated in a man aged 50 to 69 who received an inactivated influenza vaccine. The sample consisted of PBMCs from blood, taken 23 to 25 months after vaccination. CDR3 coding DNA: TGCAGTGCTAGCTTCCGGGGGGCCGGGTACGAGCAGTACTTC. It translates to CSASFRGAGYEQYF.